Presented here are 10 T cell receptor beta chains from one specimen sequenced in a study of identifying expanded T cells in peripheral blood. Data came from immunoSEQ multiplex PCR; TCRdb stores just in-frame clones and leaves some out. Of 70,000 or so clones listed, about 90% are singletons. The sample comprised blood. All receptors come from a person between 18 and 75 years old in good health.

The V and J genes are TRBV29-1 and TRBJ2-7, with D possibly TRBD1 on 6 matching bases. Germline V gene lookup returns CDR1 SQVTM and CDR2 ANQGSEA. Trimming stripped 6 bases from V and 0 bases from J, with 15 bases between. The CDR3 is made up of 14 amino acids. CDR3 nucleotide sequence: TGCAGCGTCTCCGGGACAACTACCTCCTACGAGCAGTACTTC. Translation: CSVSGTTTSYEQYF.

The chain combines TRBV7-9 with TRBJ2-1; 7 positions match TRBD1. V shed 5 bases, J shed 5 bases, and the junction held 12 bases outside the gene matches. The CDR3 covers 16 residues. Germline CDR1 reads SEHNR; CDR2 reads FQNEAQ (reference sequence). The CDR3 loop is CASSAQGTPSHNEQFF. In DNA form, the CDR3 reads TGTGCCAGCAGCGCACAGGGGACCCCCAGCCACAATGAGCAGTTCTTC.

The CDR3 region is CASKNPSRGSGLTDTQYF. CDR3 nucleotides: TGTGCCAGCAAGAACCCTAGCAGGGGTAGCGGGCTCACAGATACGCAGTATTTT. The J gene is TRBJ2-3, the V gene TRBV2; tentatively, D is TRBD2 (7 bases). Deletions cut 7 bases from V and 2 bases from J, with 25 bases between. Germline V lookup: CDR1 SNHLY, CDR2 FYNNEI. The CDR3 is made up of 18 amino acids.

This sequence joins TRBV5-1 and TRBJ1-2; a possible D gene is TRBD1 (5 bases). This CDR3 is built from 16 residues. Germline CDR1 reads SGHRS; CDR2 reads YFSETQ. V was clipped by 3 bases and J by 6 bases, with 21 bases between them. The CDR3 DNA sequence: TGCGCCAGCAGCTACACAACTGACAGACGAAGTAATGGCTACACCTTC. It encodes CASSYTTDRRSNGYTF.

The chain joins TRBV27 to TRBJ2-2; D gene unclear. This CDR3 is built from 16 residues. Trimming pared 0 bases from V and 8 bases from J, leaving 16 bases between. CDR1 is MNHEY, CDR2 SMNVEV, per germline (reference sequence). CDR3: CASSLSVGLYGGELFF. The CDR3 nucleotides are TGTGCCAGCAGTTTATCGGTCGGGCTTTACGGTGGGGAGCTGTTTTTT.

V usage is TRBV5-1 and J usage is TRBJ2-5; D gene ambiguous. Germline CDR1 SGHRS, CDR2 YFSETQ. With 0 bases removed from V and 5 bases from J, the gap between germline ends came to 11 bases. The CDR3 covers 14 residues. The CDR3 here is CASSLAVGSETQYF. The CDR3 region has the DNA TGCGCCAGCAGCTTGGCCGTGGGCTCCGAGACCCAGTACTTC. Filled out from reference TRBV5-1 and TRBJ2-5, the complete variable domain reads KAGVTQTPRYLIKTRGQQVTLSCSPISGHRSVSWYQQTPGQGLQFLFEYFSETQRNKGNFPGRFSGRQFSNSRSEMNVSTLELGDSALYLCASSLAVGSETQYFGPGTRLLVL.

The sample holds a few counts of this clone. The rearrangement links TRBV2 to TRBJ1-5; 10 bases align to TRBD1. The germline CDR1 and CDR2 sequences are SNHLY and FYNNEI. V shed 3 bases and J 6 bases; nucleotides not matched to a gene: 2. This CDR3 contains 14 residues. DNA of the CDR3: TGTGCCAGCAGTGAGACAGGGGGCAGTCAGCCCCAGCATTTT. Protein: CASSETGGSQPQHF.

V usage is TRBV11-3 and J usage is TRBJ2-3; D remains unclear. The CDR3 covers 14 residues. Germline assignment: CDR1 SGHNT and CDR2 YENEEA. The V end lost 0 bases, the J end lost 0 bases, and 4 bases lay between the germline ends. CDR3 coding DNA: TGTGCCAGCAGCTTAGATGGGAGCACAGATACGCAGTATTTT. This codes for CASSLDGSTDTQYF.

This chain connects TRBV5-6 to TRBJ2-1; D is unresolved. Trimming stripped 4 bases from V and 12 bases from J, with 14 bases between. Germline V gene data show CDR1 as SGHDT and CDR2 as YYEEEE. CDR3 length equals 12 residues. CDR3 loop: CASSDGRVGQFF. The DNA for the CDR3 is TGTGCCAGCAGCGACGGAAGGGTCGGGCAGTTCTTC.

The rearrangement joins TRBV7-2 to TRBJ2-5; D may be TRBD2 (6 bases). CDR3 length equals 13 residues. Trimming took 5 bases from V and 7 from J, leaving 14 bases between them. Germline-derived CDR1 and CDR2 are SGHTA and FQGNSA. This CDR3 is CASSPGLRTTQYF. In nucleotides, the CDR3 is TGTGCCAGCAGCCCGGGACTCCGCACGACCCAGTACTTC.